Shown below are 4 T cell receptor beta chains from a single sample sequenced in a study of cytomegalovirus exposure and HLA in healthy donors. A multiplex PCR was run with 60 Vbeta primers and 13 Jbeta primers. Generated by immunoSEQ multiplex PCR, the TCRdb table keeps only in-frame clones and is missing some. The sample lists 200,000 to 250,000 clones, 77% occurring once. Sequencing was performed on PBMCs. The receptors originated from an older woman in good health and CMV-seropositive.

This chain joins TRBV11-3 and TRBJ2-1; 7 bases line up with TRBD2. CDR3 size: 13 residues. Germline V gene lookup returns CDR1 SGHNT and CDR2 YENEEA. V lost 5 bases and J lost 2; bases outside the gene matches: 0. The CDR3 here is CASSRGAYNEQFF. CDR3 sequence (DNA): TGTGCCAGCAGCCGGGGGGCCTACAATGAGCAGTTCTTC.

The rearrangement joins TRBV19 to TRBJ2-5, with 11 bases that match TRBD2. V shed 3 bases and J 5 bases; nucleotides not matched to a gene: 5. Germline V gives CDR1 LNHDA, CDR2 SQIVND (reference sequence). The CDR3 length is 15 residues. CDR3 sequence reads: CASSMPSGGQETQYF. Written as DNA, the CDR3 is TGTGCCAGTAGTATGCCTAGCGGGGGGCAGGAGACCCAGTACTTC.

This chain connects TRBV30 to TRBJ2-3; 11 bases fit TRBD2. Germline CDR1 reads GTSNPN; CDR2 reads SVGIG (reference sequence). This CDR3 is built from 13 residues. The J segment lost 11 bases and the V segment lost 1 base, leaving 5 bases of the junction unmatched. The CDR3 DNA follows: TGTGCCTGGAGTGGCGCTAGCGGGAGGTTGCAGTATTTT. Amino acids: CAWSGASGRLQYF.

V and J are TRBV18 and TRBJ1-1; no clear D. The germline CDR1 and CDR2 sequences are KGHSH and LQKENI. The ends were cut back, 0 bases at V and 0 bases at J, with 14 bases in the middle. The CDR3 runs to 17 residues. The CDR3 region is CASSPPAGGPVNTEAFF. As DNA, the CDR3 is TGTGCCAGCTCACCACCGGCAGGAGGACCGGTGAACACTGAAGCTTTCTTT.